Listed below are T cell receptor beta chains from one sample, sequenced in a study of cytomegalovirus exposure and HLA in healthy donors. Measured with immunoSEQ multiplex PCR; TCRdb has only the in-frame clones, and not every one. The data contain about 130,000 clones, about 90% of them seen just once; the ten biggest clones take up 3% to 3.5%. The sample taken for sequencing was PBMCs. The receptors come from a man aged 30 to 39 in good health and CMV-seronegative. Each CDR3 is given with its conserved first and last residue. The order of the fields is J gene, clone size, D gene, V gene, CDR3 protein, CDR3 DNA. D genes are given only for firm matches. Size tells how often a clone was seen (once, few, many) or the class of an expanded clone, and some rows leave it out.

TRBJ2-3	once	TRBD2	TRBV27	CASSSQGIAGYDTQYF	TGTGCCAGCAGTTCCCAAGGGATAGCGGGGTATGATACGCAGTATTTT
TRBJ1-1	.	.	TRBV6-6	CASSYPTGNTEAFF	TGTGCCAGCAGTTACCCGACAGGAAACACTGAAGCTTTCTTT
TRBJ1-1	.	.	TRBV10-2	CASREGSGTEAFF	TGCGCCAGCCGGGAAGGTTCGGGCACTGAAGCTTTCTTT
TRBJ2-7	.	.	TRBV5-1	CASRSLGQSYEQYF	TGCGCCAGCAGATCGCTAGGACAGAGCTACGAGCAGTACTTC
TRBJ2-2	.	TRBD1	TRBV6-5	CASSQGAPGELFF	TGTGCCAGCAGTCAGGGGGCACCCGGGGAGCTGTTTTTT
TRBJ1-1	.	.	TRBV11-1	CASSLVEGATEAFF	TGTGCCAGCAGCTTAGTCGAAGGGGCCACTGAAGCTTTCTTT
TRBJ1-2	.	.	TRBV7-9	CASSKRNRVYGYTF	TGTGCCAGCAGCAAAAGAAACAGGGTTTATGGCTACACCTTC
TRBJ2-7	.	.	TRBV6-1	CASSEGEAPPGKQYF	TGTGCCAGCAGTGAAGGGGAAGCCCCACCCGGGAAGCAGTACTTC
TRBJ2-7	once	.	TRBV2	CASSGVGGTTEQYF	TGTGCCAGCAGTGGGGTGGGGGGAACTACGGAGCAGTACTTC
TRBJ2-7	.	.	TRBV6-5	CASMQGRLGFEQYF	TGTGCCAGCATGCAGGGGCGTTTGGGATTCGAGCAGTACTTC
TRBJ1-2	.	.	TRBV7-3	CASSERGQNYGYTF	TGTGCCAGCAGCGAAAGGGGACAAAACTATGGCTACACCTTC
TRBJ1-1	.	TRBD1	TRBV11-2	CASSYKTGSEAFF	TGTGCCAGCAGCTACAAGACAGGGTCTGAAGCTTTCTTT
TRBJ1-4	.	.	TRBV7-9	CASSPGSVEKLFF	TGTGCCAGCAGCCCGGGTTCGGTCGAAAAACTGTTTTTT
TRBJ2-4	.	TRBD1	TRBV29-1	CSVEFWDRARAKNIQYF	TGCAGCGTTGAATTTTGGGACAGGGCGCGTGCCAAAAACATTCAGTACTTC
TRBJ2-7	.	TRBD1	TRBV29-1	CSVEGQGRYEQYF	TGCAGCGTTGAAGGACAGGGGAGGTACGAGCAGTACTTC
TRBJ2-2	.	.	TRBV5-1	CASSTYPGNMGTGELFF	TGCGCCAGCAGTACGTACCCAGGGAACATGGGCACCGGGGAGCTGTTTTTT
TRBJ1-6	.	.	TRBV27	CASRYSINSPLHF	TGTGCCAGCAGGTACAGTATAAATTCACCCCTCCACTTT
TRBJ2-2	.	.	TRBV6-5	CASSRSTGDTGELFF	TGTGCCAGCAGCCGGTCCACCGGGGACACCGGGGAGCTGTTTTTT
TRBJ1-6	.	.	TRBV7-9	CASSFADYNSPLHF	TGTGCCAGCAGCTTCGCAGACTATAATTCACCCCTCCACTTT